The present T cell receptor (beta chain) was sequenced within a study of blood T cell repertoires in COVID-19. The overall study: T cells, B-cell-depleted T cells, or PBMCs provided the cDNA or gDNA that served as material.

The CDR3 is made up of 17 amino acids. Trimming took off 6 bases at V and 2 bases at J, with 23 bases between the two ends. From germline, CDR1 is KGHSH and CDR2 LQKENI. Patients of the Seattle cohort, enrolled during active infection, were followed longitudinally. Original handling: How many nucleated cells were present was estimated from reference gene primer amplification. Data came from immunoSEQ multiplex PCR; TCRdb stores just in-frame clones and leaves some out. Clone size and V and J calls were adopted from that table, with D and trimming inferred from the DNA. Of approximately 320,000 clones in the sample, roughly 91% were seen once.

This chain joins TRBV18 and TRBJ2-7; D possibly corresponds to TRBD1 (6 bases). Sample: peripheral blood. The receptor comes from a woman in her thirties with COVID-19, enrolled during active disease. The CDR3 spells CASSRVSPGHRTYEQYF. CDR3 sequence (DNA): TGTGCCAGCTCCCGAGTCAGCCCGGGACATAGGACCTACGAGCAGTACTTC. The full variable domain, rest sourced from reference TRBV18 and TRBJ2-7, is NAGVMQNPRHLVRRRGQEARLRCSPMKGHSHVYWYRQLPEEGLKFMVYLQKENIIDESGMPKERFSAEFPKEGPSILRIQQVVRGDSAAYFCASSRVSPGHRTYEQYFGPGTRLTVT.